One and the same sample provided the 2 T cell receptor beta chains below, sequenced in a study of OX40 agonist ivuxolimab in advanced cancers. Library prep was done by the immunoSEQ multiplex PCR assay. TCRdb carries this immuneACCESS record with in-frame sequences only. Its versions omit some clonotypes, under half of them owing to an unresolved V gene in the studies checked, with the rest unexplained. This sample gives roughly 49,000 clones in total; roughly 90% of them show up just once. 3.5% to 4.5% of the sample is taken by the ten largest. The specimen was CD4+ or CD8+ T cells sorted from blood, collected in a trial of the OX40 agonist ivuxolimab. These receptors were collected from an adult with an advanced solid tumor such as melanoma, head and neck, liver or kidney cancer.

V usage is TRBV9 and J usage is TRBJ1-5; 9 nucleotides match TRBD1. This CDR3 is 18 amino acids long. The germline V gene has CDR1 SGDLS and CDR2 YYNGEE. V lost 0 bases, J lost 9 bases, and 16 bases stayed unmatched. The CDR3 loop reads CASSVVAFGWDRALPQHF. The CDR3 nucleotides read TGTGCCAGCAGCGTAGTCGCGTTTGGTTGGGACAGGGCTCTGCCCCAGCATTTT.

The rearrangement joins TRBV7-9 to TRBJ2-3, with D perhaps given as TRBD1 or TRBD2 (5 bases each). The CDR3 has 12 amino acids. With 5 bases removed from V and 13 bases from J, the gap between germline ends came to 16 bases. Germline CDR1 SEHNR, CDR2 FQNEAQ (reference sequence). The CDR3 bases are TGTGCCAGCAGCCACTTGGGGGAAGGGGAGTATTTT. It translates to CASSHLGEGEYF.